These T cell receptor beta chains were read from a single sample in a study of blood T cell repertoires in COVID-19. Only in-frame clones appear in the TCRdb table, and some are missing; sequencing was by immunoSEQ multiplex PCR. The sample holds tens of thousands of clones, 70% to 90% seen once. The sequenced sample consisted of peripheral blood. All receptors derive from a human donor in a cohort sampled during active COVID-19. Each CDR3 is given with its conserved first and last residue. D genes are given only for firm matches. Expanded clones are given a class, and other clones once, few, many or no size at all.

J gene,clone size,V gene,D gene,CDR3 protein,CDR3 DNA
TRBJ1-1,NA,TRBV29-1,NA,CSAHTGTDTEAFF,TGCAGCGCTCATACAGGGACCGACACTGAAGCTTTCTTT
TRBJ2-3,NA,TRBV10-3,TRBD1,CAISGQGENTQYF,TGTGCCATCAGTGGTCAGGGGGAAAATACGCAGTATTTT
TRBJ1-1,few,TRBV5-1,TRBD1,CASSLAGQAEAFF,TGCGCCAGCAGCTTGGCCGGACAGGCTGAAGCTTTCTTT
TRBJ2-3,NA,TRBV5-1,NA,CASSATGTSTDTQYF,TGCGCCAGCAGCGCGACAGGAACTAGCACAGATACGCAGTATTTT
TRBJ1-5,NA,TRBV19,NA,CASGGDQRGNQPQHF,TGTGCCAGTGGGGGGGACCAAAGAGGCAATCAGCCCCAGCATTTT
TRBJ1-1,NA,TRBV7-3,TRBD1,CASSTTGGRLTEAFF,TGTGCCAGCAGCACGACAGGGGGCCGGTTGACTGAAGCTTTCTTT
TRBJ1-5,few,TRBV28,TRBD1,CASSPTGWGNQPQHF,TGTGCCAGCAGCCCGACAGGGTGGGGCAATCAGCCCCAGCATTTT
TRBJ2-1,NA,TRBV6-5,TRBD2,CASRKGTSGNEQFF,TGTGCCAGCAGGAAGGGGACTAGCGGCAATGAGCAGTTCTTC
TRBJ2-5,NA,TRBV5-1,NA,CASSLTPQETQYF,TGCGCCAGCAGCTTGACACCCCAAGAGACCCAGTACTTC
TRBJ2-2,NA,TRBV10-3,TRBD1,CAISRDSITGELFF,TGTGCCATATCTCGGGACAGTATCACCGGGGAGCTGTTTTTT
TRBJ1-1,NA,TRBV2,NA,CASMQDKYTEAFF,TGTGCCAGCATGCAGGACAAATACACTGAAGCTTTCTTT
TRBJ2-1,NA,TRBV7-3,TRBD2,CASSLMGLGYNEQFF,TGTGCCAGCAGCTTAATGGGACTAGGGTACAATGAGCAGTTCTTC
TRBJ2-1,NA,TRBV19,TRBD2,CASSSGLAGGRSSYNEQFF,TGTGCCAGTAGTTCCGGACTAGCGGGGGGCCGGAGCTCCTACAATGAGCAGTTCTTC
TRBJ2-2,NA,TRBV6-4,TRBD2,CASSGGLAGIANTGELFF,TGTGCCAGCAGTGGGGGACTAGCGGGGATCGCGAACACCGGGGAGCTGTTTTTT
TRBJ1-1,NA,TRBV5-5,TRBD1,CASSDTGGRTEAFF,TGTGCCAGCAGCGACACAGGGGGGAGGACTGAAGCTTTCTTT
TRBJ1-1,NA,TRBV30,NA,CAWSFPRVENTEAFF,TGTGCCTGGAGTTTCCCACGGGTTGAGAACACTGAAGCTTTCTTT
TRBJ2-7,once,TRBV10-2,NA,CASSGTSYEQYF,TGCGCCAGCAGTGGGACATCCTACGAGCAGTACTTC
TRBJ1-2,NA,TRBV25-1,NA,CASKTPGGYTF,TGTGCCAGCAAGACGCCGGGTGGCTACACCTTC
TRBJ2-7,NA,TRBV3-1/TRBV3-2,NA,CASSQDPKLARYF,TGTGCCAGCAGCCAAGACCCCAAACTAGCTCGGTACTTC
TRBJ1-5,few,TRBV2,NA,CASSPVRVNQPQHF,TGTGCCAGCAGCCCCGTCAGGGTCAATCAGCCCCAGCATTTT